The 26 T cell receptor beta chains reported below all come from one sample, sequenced in a study of blood T cell repertoires in COVID-19. Sequencing was performed with immunoSEQ multiplex PCR; in TCRdb, only in-frame clones are kept and a portion is missing. The table includes 300,000 or so clones, just over 85% detected once. The sequenced sample was PBMCs or T cells enriched from blood (not recorded which). The receptors here all came from a woman aged 40 to 50 with acute COVID-19.

The chain recombines TRBV5-1 with TRBJ1-6, with TRBD1 matching 8 bases. The ends lost 1 base at V and 11 bases at J; junction bases unmatched: 11. CDR1 SGHRS and CDR2 YFSETQ come from the germline V gene. The CDR3 is made up of 16 amino acids. CDR3 sequence: CASSLYGDRLRTPLHF. CDR3 nucleotide sequence: TGCGCCAGCAGCTTGTATGGGGACAGGCTTCGTACACCCCTCCACTTT.

V gene TRBV6-4 combines with J gene TRBJ2-3; D gene unclear. Germline CDR1 MRHNA, CDR2 SNTAGT. V shed 1 base and J shed 0 bases, with 8 bases lying between them. The length of the CDR3 is 15 residues. For the CDR3, the DNA is TGTGCCAGCAGTGACTGGGCAAGCAGCACAGATACGCAGTATTTT. This translates into CASSDWASSTDTQYF.

This clone was recorded a few times. The CDR3 sequence is CATRRDRVTDTQYF. As DNA, the CDR3 is TGTGCCACCCGCCGGGACAGGGTAACAGATACGCAGTATTTT. This chain uses TRBV15 with TRBJ2-3; the match to TRBD1 covers 9 bases. Germline CDR1 LNHNV, CDR2 YYDKDF (reference sequence). The CDR3 loop spans 14 amino acids. With 8 bases clipped from V and 3 bases from J, the junction kept 6 bases outside the gene matches.

The chain combines TRBV9 with TRBJ2-5, with 7 bases that match TRBD2. V lost 1 base and J lost 5; bases outside the gene matches: 8. The germline CDR1 and CDR2 sequences are SGDLS and YYNGEE. CDR3 length: 15 residues. The CDR3 loop reads CASSVSLGGTETQYF. In DNA, the CDR3 is TGTGCCAGCAGCGTATCACTCGGGGGGACGGAGACCCAGTACTTC.

This chain connects TRBV12-3 or TRBV12-4 to TRBJ2-7; 7 nucleotides align to TRBD2. The CDR3 is 13 residues long. The ends lost 4 bases at V and 0 bases at J; junction bases unmatched: 0. The CDR3 protein is CASSSGGSYEQYF. CDR3 bases: TGTGCCAGCAGTTCGGGGGGCTCCTACGAGCAGTACTTC.

This clone was recorded once. This specimen includes other DNA sequences encoding the same CDR3. The rearrangement links TRBV15 to TRBJ2-7; 8 bases are a match to TRBD1. The trim removed 0 bases at V and 6 bases at J, leaving 1 base unmatched. CDR3 length: 13 amino acids. The germline V gene has CDR1 LNHNV and CDR2 YYDKDF (reference sequence). CDR3 residues: CATSRDRGREQYF. The CDR3 DNA reads TGTGCCACCAGCAGAGACAGGGGGCGCGAGCAGTACTTC. The whole variable domain, remainder taken from reference TRBV15 and TRBJ2-7, is DAMVIQNPRYQVTQFGKPVTLSCSQTLNHNVMYWYQQKSSQAPKLLFHYYDKDFNNEADTPDNFQSRRPNTSFCFLDIRSPGLGDTAMYLCATSRDRGREQYFGPGTRLTVT.

The chain combines TRBV4-3 with TRBJ2-7; 14 bases agree with TRBD2. The CDR3 has 15 residues. The J segment lost 5 bases and the V segment lost 4 bases, leaving 4 bases of the junction unmatched. Per the germline V gene, CDR1 is LGHNA and CDR2 is YSLEER. As DNA, the CDR3 is TGCGCCAGCAGCCTCGGGACTAGCGGGGGCGACGAGCAGTACTTC. Translated: CASSLGTSGGDEQYF.

The chain is built from TRBV9 and TRBJ1-3, with D possibly matching TRBD1 (5 bases). CDR1 SGDLS and CDR2 YYNGEE come from the germline V gene. With 3 bases removed from V and 3 bases from J, the gap between germline ends came to 13 bases. CDR3 length: 15 amino acids. For the CDR3, the DNA is TGTGCCAGCAGCGAGGGACTTGGCAATGGAAACACCATATATTTT. Translated, it gives CASSEGLGNGNTIYF. The full variable domain, completed using reference TRBV9 and TRBJ1-3, is DSGVTQTPKHLITATGQRVTLRCSPRSGDLSVYWYQQSLDQGLQFLIQYYNGEERAKGNILERFSAQQFPDLHSELNLSSLELGDSALYFCASSEGLGNGNTIYFGEGSWLTVV.

This clone was detected only a few times. The chain joins TRBV5-6 to TRBJ1-6, with D perhaps TRBD1 (5 bases). The CDR3 contains 15 residues. Deletions cut 0 bases from V and 9 bases from J, with 13 bases between. Germline CDR1 SGHDT, CDR2 YYEEEE. CDR3 bases: TGTGCCAGCAGCTTGGCCGGGGGAGGGAGTTCACCCCTCCACTTT. As protein: CASSLAGGGSSPLHF.

This clone has only a few counts. J is TRBJ2-1 and V is TRBV5-1; D call uncertain. V lost 6 bases and J 2 bases, leaving 6 bases between the germline ends. Per the germline V gene, CDR1 is SGHRS and CDR2 is YFSETQ. The CDR3 sequence is 12 residues long. The CDR3 loop reads CASTTTYNEQFF. DNA for the CDR3: TGCGCCAGCACCACAACCTACAATGAGCAGTTCTTC. Combining the CDR3 with reference TRBV5-1 and TRBJ2-1 gives the whole variable domain KAGVTQTPRYLIKTRGQQVTLSCSPISGHRSVSWYQQTPGQGLQFLFEYFSETQRNKGNFPGRFSGRQFSNSRSEMNVSTLELGDSALYLCASTTTYNEQFFGPGTRLTVL.

This clone was picked up a small number of times. The chain combines TRBV11-2 with TRBJ2-3, with 9 bases that match TRBD2. Germline V CDR1 and CDR2: SGHAT, FQNNGV. V shed 6 bases and J 3 bases; nucleotides not matched to a gene: 13. This CDR3 region has 17 residues. The CDR3 sequence is CASRHEEFAGGTDTQYF. The CDR3 bases are TGTGCCAGCAGACACGAGGAGTTCGCGGGAGGGACAGATACGCAGTATTTT.

In DNA, the CDR3 is TGTGCCAGCTCACCACAGGGGAACGCGAACACTGAAGCTTTCTTT. It yields the protein CASSPQGNANTEAFF. V usage is TRBV18 and J usage is TRBJ1-1; the D gene is possibly TRBD1 (5 bases). This CDR3 spans 15 amino acids. The germline CDR1 and CDR2 sequences are KGHSH and LQKENI. Trimming stripped 1 base from V and 1 base from J, with 10 bases between.

V and J are TRBV7-3 and TRBJ2-7, with 9 bases that match TRBD2. From germline, CDR1 is SGHTA and CDR2 FQGTGA. V was clipped by 1 base and J by 2 bases; unmatched bases: 3. The CDR3 extends over 15 amino acids. The CDR3, as DNA: TGTGCCAGCAGCTTAATACCTAGCGGGGCCTACGAGCAGTACTTC. It codes for CASSLIPSGAYEQYF.

The chain combines TRBV5-5 with TRBJ1-2; TRBD1 matches 7 bases. Trimming removed 6 bases from V and 5 bases from J; junction bases left unmatched: 13. Germline CDR1 is SGHKS and CDR2 is YYEKEE (reference sequence). This CDR3 has 15 amino acids. The DNA of the CDR3 is TGTGCCAGCACCTGGGGGGACAGCCCCTTTTATGGCTACACCTTC. Translated: CASTWGDSPFYGYTF.

The rearrangement links TRBV2 to TRBJ1-4; possibly TRBD1 for D (5 bases). Germline V gene data show CDR1 as SNHLY and CDR2 as FYNNEI. V was clipped by 7 bases and J by 2 bases, with 14 bases between them. The CDR3 has 15 residues. DNA for the CDR3: TGTGCCAGCAAGGTCGGGGGTGCGACTAATGAAAAACTGTTTTTT. This codes for CASKVGGATNEKLFF.

The V call is TRBV4-1, the J call TRBJ2-2; 7 nucleotides agree with TRBD2. Losses at the gene ends were 2 bases for V and 3 bases for J; bases not matched to a gene: 6. Germline V CDR1 and CDR2: MGHRA, YSYEKL. CDR3 length equals 16 residues. CDR3: CASSQSWGGDTGELFF. DNA for the CDR3: TGCGCCAGCAGCCAATCTTGGGGAGGGGACACCGGGGAGCTGTTTTTT.

The chain couples TRBV6-2 or TRBV6-3 to TRBJ2-3, with TRBD2 matching over 11 bases. The ends lost 3 bases at V and 5 bases at J; junction bases unmatched: 4. The CDR3 spans 15 residues. Germline V gives CDR1 MNHEY, CDR2 SVGEGT. DNA for the CDR3: TGTGCCAGCAGTTATGGGGGACTAGCGGTAGATACGCAGTATTTT. This codes for CASSYGGLAVDTQYF.

The gene calls are TRBV6-5 and TRBJ1-2; the match to TRBD1 covers 7 bases. V was clipped by 10 bases and J by 7 bases; unmatched bases: 12. Germline loops: CDR1 MNHEY, CDR2 SVGAGI. This CDR3 has 13 amino acids. The DNA for the CDR3 is TGTGCCACACCGGGACAGAACATCCCTGGCTACACCTTC. This translates into CATPGQNIPGYTF.

V is TRBV29-1 and J is TRBJ2-7, with a weak D call TRBD2 (6 bases). CDR3 size: 14 residues. CDR1 and CDR2 (germline): SQVTM, ANQGSEA. The V end lost 4 bases, the J end lost 0 bases, and 13 bases lay between the germline ends. The CDR3 nucleotides are TGCAGCGTTGCCCTAGCGCCCCCCTCCTACGAGCAGTACTTC. It translates to CSVALAPPSYEQYF.

The chain combines TRBV15 with TRBJ1-2; no clear D gene. The V gene lost 3 bases and the J gene lost 4 bases, with 9 bases spanning the gap. CDR1 is LNHNV and CDR2 is YYDKDF in the germline V gene (reference sequence). CDR3 size: 13 residues. The DNA of the CDR3 is TGTGCCACCAGCAGGCGTGAGAGCTATGGCTACACCTTC. Translated: CATSRRESYGYTF.

The chain uses TRBV2 and TRBJ1-1; tentatively, D is TRBD1 (5 bases). Trimming removed 6 bases at V and 6 bases at J, with 17 bases between. This CDR3 has 14 residues. The germline V gene encodes CDR1 SNHLY and CDR2 FYNNEI. Written as DNA, the CDR3 is TGTGCCAGCAGCGCTCAGGGTACTAGCTCTGAAGCTTTCTTT. Translated, it gives CASSAQGTSSEAFF.

V gene TRBV2 combines with J gene TRBJ1-2; no reliable D call. From germline, CDR1 is SNHLY and CDR2 FYNNEI. V lost 0 bases, J lost 4 bases, and 18 bases lay in between. The CDR3 consists of 17 residues. Written as DNA, the CDR3 is TGTGCCAGCAGTGAAGCGCTTCTATCGGTGGAGTTCTATGGCTACACCTTC. It translates to CASSEALLSVEFYGYTF.

The CDR3: CASSLAYFGRATEAFF. In nucleotides, the CDR3 is TGTGCCAGCAGCTTGGCCTATTTCGGCAGGGCTACTGAAGCTTTCTTT. The rearrangement joins TRBV5-5 to TRBJ1-1; D might be TRBD1 (5 bases). V shed 0 bases and J shed 5 bases, with 17 bases lying between them. The CDR3 is 16 residues long. Germline V lookup: CDR1 SGHKS, CDR2 YYEKEE (reference sequence). Together with reference TRBV5-5 and TRBJ1-1, the CDR3 gives the full variable domain: DAGVTQSPTHLIKTRGQQVTLRCSPISGHKSVSWYQQVLGQGPQFIFQYYEKEERGRGNFPDRFSARQFPNYSSELNVNALLLGDSALYLCASSLAYFGRATEAFFGQGTRLTVV.

This clone was seen only once. V gene TRBV29-1 combines with J gene TRBJ2-1, with a tentative D call TRBD1 (5 bases). Germline loops: CDR1 SQVTM, CDR2 ANQGSEA. V was shortened by 2 bases and J by 7 bases, with 12 bases between the two germline ends. This CDR3 comprises 13 residues. CDR3 protein: CSVERGSANEQFF. DNA for the CDR3: TGCAGCGTTGAAAGGGGTTCAGCGAATGAGCAGTTCTTC.

The chain combines TRBV25-1 with TRBJ1-2; no clear D gene. V lost 3 bases, J lost 0 bases, and 5 bases lay in between. In germline, CDR1 is MGHDK, CDR2 SYGVNS. The CDR3 has 13 amino acids. The CDR3 loop reads CASSDAANYGYTF. For the CDR3, the DNA is TGTGCCAGCAGTGACGCAGCTAACTATGGCTACACCTTC.

CDR3 sequence reads: CASSPSGTGTYGYTF. The CDR3 DNA reads TGTGCCAGCTCACCGTCGGGGACAGGGACCTATGGCTACACCTTC. The rearrangement joins TRBV18 to TRBJ1-2; TRBD1 matches 9 bases. V was clipped by 3 bases and J by 4 bases; unmatched bases: 6. The CDR3 has 15 residues. CDR1 and CDR2 (germline): KGHSH, LQKENI.